Listed below are T cell receptor beta chains from one sample, sequenced in a study of identical twins. TCRdb reprocessed the 5' RACE reads with MiXCR, giving one entry per CDR3 protein. The table records roughly 280,000 distinct CDR3 sequences, 7.5% to 9.5% of them present only once. The same data also contributed to another study, on yellow fever vaccine responses in identical twins.

Source material: CD8+ T cells sorted from blood. These receptors all stem from a woman under 30 in good health. The CDR3 runs from the conserved cysteine through the conserved F or W.

V	J	CDR3
TRBV4-2	TRBJ2-7	CASSQNSGRYEQYF
TRBV5-1	TRBJ2-3	CASSSRTSSTDTQYF
TRBV7-9	TRBJ1-5	CASSLGPNQPQHF
TRBV7-9	TRBJ2-3	CASSSTATVTDTQYF
TRBV7-6	TRBJ1-6	CASSLGAYNSPLHF
TRBV7-9	TRBJ2-7	CASGFQGGLGYEQYF
TRBV12-3/TRBV12-4	TRBJ2-1	CASRTSTSGGPYNEQFF
TRBV5-1	TRBJ2-7	CASRYPGLDDEQYF
TRBV7-3	TRBJ2-1	CAISPTIFMGGSYNEQFF
TRBV4-2	TRBJ2-7	CASSQVPGLAIHEQYF
TRBV2	TRBJ2-7	CASSEIGQGGEQYF
TRBV27	TRBJ2-7	CASSASESYEQYF
TRBV12-3/TRBV12-4	TRBJ2-2	CASSLDGLAGGPKNTGELFF
TRBV20-1	TRBJ2-1	CSARSSHEQFF
TRBV6-1	TRBJ2-5	CASSEGIQTQYF
TRBV7-7	TRBJ2-5	CASSLGSGVHETQYF
TRBV4-3	TRBJ2-1	CASSPGTSGYEQFF
TRBV20-1	TRBJ2-7	CSAKGGLYEQYF
TRBV6-2/TRBV6-3	TRBJ2-5	CASSYPLQETQYF
TRBV29-1	TRBJ1-1	CSVESAMNTEAFF
TRBV5-1	TRBJ2-1	CASSLPKGGRAGETSYNEQFF
TRBV20-1	TRBJ2-1	CSARESRQLFHEQFF
TRBV29-1	TRBJ2-1	CSGGRERNEQFF
TRBV11-2	TRBJ2-1	CASSSTPFLGAGSHEQFF
TRBV4-2	TRBJ2-1	CASSQVTSGTYNEQFF
TRBV6-4	TRBJ2-3	CASSSAQEGTDTQYF
TRBV3-1	TRBJ2-7	CASSQQLNQDEQYF
TRBV29-1	TRBJ2-1	CSVAGTSGRVSGVEQFF
TRBV5-5	TRBJ2-5	CASSLEQGETQYF
TRBV19	TRBJ2-2	CASSPRDYTNTGELFF
TRBV27	TRBJ2-3	CASSPSDGTDTQYF
TRBV20-1	TRBJ2-1	CSASSRLAGRDEQFF
TRBV20-1	TRBJ2-7	CSASDLAGSYEQYF
TRBV12-3/TRBV12-4	TRBJ1-1	CASTPGTGRTEAFF
TRBV14	TRBJ2-7	CASSYSEREGYEQYF
TRBV24-1	TRBJ2-1	CATSDFGEQFF
TRBV2	TRBJ1-5	CASSEETGGSQPQHF
TRBV7-2	TRBJ2-2	CASSLGEGQSYTGELFF
TRBV12-3/TRBV12-4	TRBJ1-2	CASRMDRGDYGYTF
TRBV6-5	TRBJ2-7	CASRSVSYEQYF
TRBV6-1	TRBJ2-3	CASRPPLAGDTDTQYF
TRBV6-5	TRBJ1-1	CASSSTTGGYTEAFF
TRBV27	TRBJ2-7	CASSLLAAGSYEQYF
TRBV20-1	TRBJ2-1	CSARTSLDEQFF
TRBV7-7	TRBJ2-1	CASSPYPGTSGQESYNEQFF
TRBV4-3	TRBJ2-2	CASSQEEPGGQGAGELFF
TRBV5-1	TRBJ2-1	CASSPTSLWAGGPKSYNEQFF
TRBV15	TRBJ2-1	CATSRYGQKDNEQFF
TRBV6-5	TRBJ2-1	CASSYSTSGRYNEQFF
TRBV4-3	TRBJ2-7	CASSQGVVLRGSSYEQYF
TRBV29-1	TRBJ2-1	CSVEGQGAIGEQFF
TRBV3-1	TRBJ1-2	CASSQQSSHYGYTF
TRBV4-1	TRBJ2-7	CASSQERLSVYEQYF
TRBV11-2	TRBJ2-3	CATKLEGLSTDTQYF
TRBV6-5	TRBJ2-7	CASSYSRQGTYEQYF
TRBV12-3/TRBV12-4	TRBJ2-1	CASGGQGNYNEQFF
TRBV9	TRBJ2-1	CASSFRGSVDEQFF
TRBV4-2	TRBJ2-7	CASSPARIRDRTLEQYF
TRBV21-1	TRBJ1-1	CASSKVLGPEGGMNTEAFF